This entry lists 28 T cell receptor beta chains sequenced from one sample in a study of beta chain features in type 1 diabetes. The isolated RNA, all of it, was reverse transcribed, so expressed TCRB transcripts were what got sequenced. Some clones are missing from TCRdb's copy, which holds only in-frame ones; the method was immunoSEQ multiplex PCR. The table includes 110,000 to 150,000 clones, over 8% detected once. The sequenced material came from central memory CD4+ T cells from blood. The source is a woman between 35 and 50 years old in good health.

This clone has ten or more counts. This chain links TRBV2 with TRBJ2-3; D is possibly TRBD2 (6 bases). The CDR3 length is 13 residues. V lost 7 bases and J lost 1, with 9 bases in between. CDR1 and CDR2 (germline): SNHLY, FYNNEI. In DNA form, the CDR3 reads TGTGCCAGCACCCCGGGGGGCACAGATACGCAGTATTTT. Its protein is CASTPGGTDTQYF.

This clone has more than one count but fewer than ten. V is TRBV11-2 and J is TRBJ2-6; TRBD1 is a possible D gene (5 bases). Germline V lookup: CDR1 SGHAT, CDR2 FQNNGV. V was trimmed by 1 base and J by 2 bases, leaving 9 bases between them. The CDR3 runs to 16 residues. The CDR3 loop reads CASSLVLGPGANVLTF. CDR3 nucleotides: TGTGCCAGCAGCTTAGTTCTGGGGCCTGGGGCCAACGTCCTGACTTTC.

This clone has more than one count but fewer than ten. The chain has TRBV27 and TRBJ2-1; TRBD2 matches 15 bases. V lost 5 bases to trimming and J lost 4 bases; unmatched junction nucleotides: 6. Germline V gene lookup returns CDR1 MNHEY and CDR2 SMNVEV (reference sequence). There are 17 residues in the CDR3. The CDR3 coding sequence is TGTGCCAGCAGTAGGGGACTAGCGGGGGGATCATACAATGAGCAGTTCTTC. Translated: CASSRGLAGGSYNEQFF.

This clone has only a few counts. The chain links TRBV6-1 to TRBJ1-1; 7 nucleotides agree with TRBD1. CDR1 is MNHNS and CDR2 is SASEGT in the germline V gene. The CDR3 runs to 15 residues. Trimming removed 5 bases from V and 1 base from J; junction bases left unmatched: 7. Here the CDR3 DNA reads TGTGCCAGCAGTCCCCTGACAGGGACGAACACTGAAGCTTTCTTT. Protein sequence: CASSPLTGTNTEAFF.

The count of this clone is one. This sample includes further DNA sequences coding for the same CDR3. This chain links TRBV5-6 with TRBJ2-7, with D tentatively TRBD1 (6 bases). Germline assignment: CDR1 SGHDT and CDR2 YYEEEE. This CDR3 has 17 amino acids. V was cut by 0 bases and J by 2 bases, with 18 bases left in between. CDR3 in amino acids: CASSLGGGQIGTYEQYF. The CDR3 DNA is TGTGCCAGCAGCTTGGGAGGAGGACAGATTGGCACCTACGAGCAGTACTTC.

V usage is TRBV6-5 and J usage is TRBJ2-2; 7 nucleotides align to TRBD2. This CDR3 has 13 residues. Germline V lookup: CDR1 MNHEY, CDR2 SVGAGI. J was trimmed by 5 bases and V by 6 bases; bases with no gene match: 3. The CDR3 DNA reads as TGTGCCAGCAGCCGGGAGGCGACCGGGGAGCTGTTTTTT. Amino acid sequence: CASSREATGELFF.

This chain joins TRBV5-1 and TRBJ2-1; 11 positions agree with TRBD1. CDR1 and CDR2 from the germline V gene are SGHRS and YFSETQ. With 4 bases clipped from V and 6 bases from J, the junction kept 6 bases outside the gene matches. The CDR3 consists of 15 residues. The chain's CDR3 is CASSRGQGATNEQFF. CDR3 sequence (DNA): TGCGCCAGCAGCCGAGGACAGGGGGCAACCAATGAGCAGTTCTTC.

This clone turned up a few times. The chain is built from TRBV7-2 and TRBJ2-7; TRBD2 aligns across 7 bases. The CDR3 consists of 13 residues. Germline-derived CDR1 and CDR2 are SGHTA and FQGNSA. The trim removed 4 bases at V and 7 bases at J, leaving 7 bases unmatched. CDR3: CASSSLSGEEQYF. CDR3 nucleotides: TGTGCCAGCAGCTCCCTAAGCGGGGAAGAGCAGTACTTC.

There are a few counts of this clone. This chain uses TRBV5-4 with TRBJ1-1; 8 positions agree with TRBD1. Germline trimming cut 3 bases from V and 4 bases from J; bases unmatched to any gene: 5. Germline CDR1 and CDR2: SGHNT and YYREEE (reference sequence). The CDR3 consists of 14 residues. Here the CDR3 reads CASSSRGLGTEAFF. The CDR3 region has the DNA TGTGCCAGCAGCTCCAGGGGGCTGGGCACTGAAGCTTTCTTT.

This clone has just one count. The chain joins TRBV4-1 to TRBJ2-3; D remains ambiguous. There are 20 residues in the CDR3. Between the trimmed V and J ends, which lost 0 bases and 2 bases, there was a span of 24 bases. Germline loops: CDR1 MGHRA, CDR2 YSYEKL. CDR3 in amino acids: CASSQDVWQLGIKFTDTQYF. CDR3 sequence (DNA): TGCGCCAGCAGCCAAGATGTATGGCAGCTAGGCATTAAGTTCACAGATACGCAGTATTTT.

V is TRBV11-3 and J is TRBJ2-3; 7 bases map to TRBD1. The length of the CDR3 is 16 residues. Germline CDR1 reads SGHNT; CDR2 reads YENEEA. Trimming took 3 bases from V and 0 from J; bases not matched to a gene: 6. The CDR3 nucleotides read TGTGCCAGCAGCTTTCGACAGGGAGCTAGCACAGATACGCAGTATTTT. Its protein product is CASSFRQGASTDTQYF.

This clone was found many times. The rearrangement joins TRBV4-2 to TRBJ1-4; TRBD1 aligns across 8 bases. V shed 3 bases, J shed 0 bases, and the junction held 15 bases outside the gene matches. The CDR3 covers 20 residues. Germline assignment: CDR1 LGHNA and CDR2 YNFKEQ. The DNA of the CDR3 is TGTGCCAGCAGCCAGAGGGGCCGGGACAGGTCTTCGACAACTAATGAAAAACTGTTTTTT. Translation: CASSQRGRDRSSTTNEKLFF.

This clone showed up just a few times. This sequence joins TRBV2 and TRBJ1-1; D gene ambiguous. V lost 4 bases, J lost 3 bases, and 3 bases lay in between. Germline V gene sequence: CDR1 SNHLY, CDR2 FYNNEI. The CDR3 is 11 residues long. The CDR3 region has the DNA TGTGCCAGCAGTGTATACACTGAAGCTTTCTTT. Its translation is CASSVYTEAFF. The full variable domain, completed using reference TRBV2 and TRBJ1-1, is EPEVTQTPSHQVTQMGQEVILRCVPISNHLYFYWYRQILGQKVEFLVSFYNNEISEKSEIFDDQFSVERPDGSNFTLKIRSTKLEDSAMYFCASSVYTEAFFGQGTRLTVV.

The chain couples TRBV10-3 to TRBJ2-1, with D possibly being TRBD1 (5 bases). The V and J ends lost 6 bases and 6 bases respectively, with 15 bases between them. The CDR3 has 14 residues. Germline assignment: CDR1 ENHRY and CDR2 SYGVKD. CDR3 protein: CAIRSTNQGNEQFF. CDR3 nucleotides: TGTGCCATCAGAAGTACCAACCAGGGCAATGAGCAGTTCTTC.

The chain links TRBV7-2 to TRBJ1-5; unclear D gene. Germline-derived CDR1 and CDR2 are SGHTA and FQGNSA. With 1 base removed from V and 5 bases from J, the gap between germline ends came to 3 bases. The CDR3 runs to 12 residues. Written as DNA, the CDR3 is TGTGCCAGCAGCTTAGTAGATCAGCCCCAGCATTTT. It codes for CASSLVDQPQHF.

The chain couples TRBV5-6 to TRBJ2-3, with TRBD2 matching 7 bases. CDR1 SGHDT and CDR2 YYEEEE come from the germline V gene. V lost 4 bases, J lost 3 bases, and 8 bases stayed unmatched. The CDR3 loop spans 15 amino acids. The CDR3 bases are TGTGCCAGCAGCCCTGGAGGCGGGGGAACAGATACGCAGTATTTT. It is translated as CASSPGGGGTDTQYF. Filled out from reference TRBV5-6 and TRBJ2-3, the complete variable domain reads DAGVTQSPTHLIKTRGQQVTLRCSPKSGHDTVSWYQQALGQGPQFIFQYYEEEERQRGNFPDRFSGHQFPNYSSELNVNALLLGDSALYLCASSPGGGGTDTQYFGPGTRLTVL.

This clone was detected ten times or more. The rearrangement joins TRBV29-1 to TRBJ2-4; D may be TRBD2 (5 bases). With 0 bases removed from V and 3 bases from J, the gap between germline ends came to 12 bases. This CDR3 region has 15 residues. CDR1 and CDR2 (germline): SQVTM, ANQGSEA. CDR3 coding DNA: TGCAGCGTTGAAGATACGGGGTCCGGCAAAAACATTCAGTACTTC. It is translated as CSVEDTGSGKNIQYF.

The chain employs TRBV27 and TRBJ2-1; 10 positions match TRBD2. J lost 10 bases, V lost 1 base, and 7 bases had no gene match. Germline values: CDR1 MNHEY, CDR2 SMNVEV (reference sequence). CDR3 length: 15 residues. The CDR3: CASSLLASGGIEQFF. Here the CDR3 DNA reads TGTGCCAGCAGTTTATTGGCTAGCGGGGGCATAGAGCAGTTCTTC.

This chain uses TRBV7-2 with TRBJ2-7; 8 nucleotides agree with TRBD2. Germline V gene data show CDR1 as SGHTA and CDR2 as FQGNSA. V was clipped by 2 bases and J by 4 bases; unmatched bases: 7. CDR3 length equals 15 residues. CDR3 bases: TGTGCCAGCAGCTTAAGCGGCGGGGGGTTTTACGAGCAGTACTTC. Protein sequence: CASSLSGGGFYEQYF. Filled out from reference TRBV7-2 and TRBJ2-7, the complete variable domain reads GAGVSQSPSNKVTEKGKDVELRCDPISGHTALYWYRQSLGQGLEFLIYFQGNSAPDKSGLPSDRFSAERTGGSVSTLTIQRTQQEDSAVYLCASSLSGGGFYEQYFGPGTRLTVT.

This clone was observed at least ten times. The chain carries TRBV7-2 and TRBJ1-6; 9 bases agree with TRBD1. Germline CDR1 SGHTA, CDR2 FQGNSA. V was clipped by 3 bases and J by 8 bases; unmatched bases: 5. This CDR3 is built from 15 residues. CDR3 sequence: CASSFQTGGDSPLHF. CDR3 coding DNA: TGTGCCAGCAGCTTCCAGACAGGGGGAGATTCACCCCTCCACTTT.

This clone was observed many times. V is TRBV4-3 and J is TRBJ2-3; no reliable D call. With 0 bases removed from V and 14 bases from J, the gap between germline ends came to 12 bases. Germline V lookup: CDR1 LGHNA, CDR2 YSLEER. The CDR3 spans 12 residues. CDR3 sequence reads: CASSQDSAVVYF. The CDR3 DNA reads as TGCGCCAGCAGCCAAGACAGTGCTGTCGTGTATTTT.

The rearrangement joins TRBV7-2 to TRBJ1-2, with 10 bases aligning to TRBD1. This CDR3 comprises 17 residues. V gave up 1 base and J gave up 1 base; unmatched junction bases: 6. Germline loops: CDR1 SGHTA, CDR2 FQGNSA. This CDR3 reads CASSLVVGTGVNYGYTF. The CDR3 bases are TGTGCCAGCAGCTTAGTTGTTGGGACAGGGGTTAACTATGGCTACACCTTC.

This clone was picked up many times. Other DNA sequences of this sample code for an identical CDR3. The chain employs TRBV10-3 and TRBJ1-1; D is perhaps TRBD1 (6 bases). CDR3 size: 15 residues. Germline-derived CDR1 and CDR2 are ENHRY and SYGVKD. V lost 2 bases to trimming and J lost 0 bases, with 10 bases between them. CDR3 DNA sequence: TGTGCCATCAGTGAGACACAGGGATTGAACACTGAAGCTTTCTTT. Amino acids: CAISETQGLNTEAFF.

The J gene is TRBJ1-2, the V gene TRBV18, with TRBD1 identical over 9 bases. The CDR3 runs 18 residues. Per germline, CDR1 KGHSH and CDR2 LQKENI. V lost 6 bases, J lost 5 bases, and 19 bases stayed unmatched. In nucleotides, the CDR3 is TGTGCCAGCTCCCAGGACAGGGGCAACCGTATTGAGGGATATGGCTACACCTTC. Its translation: CASSQDRGNRIEGYGYTF.

The V and J genes are TRBV29-1 and TRBJ2-1; 8 nucleotides match TRBD1. In germline, CDR1 is SQVTM, CDR2 ANQGSEA. Trimming took 5 bases from V and 0 from J; bases not matched to a gene: 3. The CDR3 spans 14 residues. Written as DNA, the CDR3 is TGCAGCGTTTTCAGGGGGCCCTCCTACAATGAGCAGTTCTTC. It specifies CSVFRGPSYNEQFF.

The chain links TRBV6-4 to TRBJ2-7; TRBD2 matches at 7 bases. The CDR3 is 14 residues long. Trimming removed 5 bases from V and 6 bases from J; junction bases left unmatched: 10. Per the germline V gene, CDR1 is MRHNA and CDR2 is SNTAGT. The CDR3 is CASSRGSGASEQYF. CDR3 sequence (DNA): TGTGCCAGCAGTAGAGGAAGCGGGGCCTCCGAGCAGTACTTC.

CDR3 loop: CASSQTRTGMVYF. CDR3 sequence (DNA): TGCGCCAGCAGCCAGACTCGGACAGGCATGGTATACTTC. The rearrangement links TRBV4-1 to TRBJ2-7; TRBD1 aligns across 7 bases. CDR3 size: 13 residues. CDR1 is MGHRA and CDR2 is YSYEKL in the germline V gene. J lost 13 bases, V lost 3 bases, and 12 bases had no gene match.

The sample holds a few counts of this clone. The chain links TRBV7-8 to TRBJ1-1; the match to TRBD1 covers 12 bases. This CDR3 contains 13 residues. The V and J ends lost 7 bases and 11 bases, in that order; junction bases with no gene match: 8. CDR1 and CDR2 (germline): SGHVS, FQNEAQ. The CDR3 here is CASMGQGAIGAFF. The CDR3 nucleotides are TGTGCCAGCATGGGACAGGGGGCAATTGGGGCTTTCTTT. Full variable domain (rest looked up from reference TRBV7-8 and TRBJ1-1): GAGVSQSPRYKVAKRGQDVALRCDPISGHVSLFWYQQALGQGPEFLTYFQNEAQLDKSGLPSDRFFAERPEGSVSTLKIQRTQQEDSAVYLCASMGQGAIGAFFGQGTRLTVV.